Below are 18 T cell receptor beta chains sequenced from a single sample in a study of shared clonotypes between healthy human individuals. TCRdb's copy holds only in-frame clones and misses some; the assay was immunoSEQ multiplex PCR. Of about 980,000 clones listed, 60% to 85% are singletons. Material for sequencing was memory CD4+ T cells sorted from blood. Subset described: CD45RA-negative fraction. The receptor source for this set is a man aged 18 to 30 in good health.

The CDR3 region has the DNA TGTGCCAGCAGTGGCTCGCGCCAGGGATTCAATCAGCCCCAGCATTTT. Its translation is CASSGSRQGFNQPQHF. V and J are TRBV28 and TRBJ1-5, with TRBD1 as a possible D gene (5 bases). The CDR3 runs to 16 residues. The V gene's germline CDR1 is MDHEN and CDR2 SYDVKM. The V and J ends lost 5 bases and 3 bases respectively, with 17 bases between them.

The CDR3 DNA follows: TGCGCCAGCAGTGAGTCTCTCCGGACAGGGAATATGAATGAGCAGTTCTTC. It codes for CASSESLRTGNMNEQFF. This chain uses TRBV10-1 with TRBJ2-1; 8 nucleotides match TRBD1. Germline assignment: CDR1 WNHNN and CDR2 SYGVQD (reference sequence). This CDR3 is built from 17 residues. V lost 0 bases, J lost 7 bases, and 11 bases stayed unmatched.

This chain joins TRBV10-3 and TRBJ2-1, with D uncertain. The CDR3 is made up of 12 amino acids. Trimming stripped 0 bases from V and 9 bases from J, with 6 bases between. Germline assignment: CDR1 ENHRY and CDR2 SYGVKD. Here the CDR3 reads CAISESGSEQFF. For the CDR3, the DNA is TGTGCCATCAGTGAGTCCGGTTCTGAGCAGTTCTTC.

This clone has more than one count but fewer than ten. The genes are TRBV9 and TRBJ2-7, with D possibly TRBD1 on 5 matching bases. This CDR3 has 15 amino acids. Germline V gene lookup returns CDR1 SGDLS and CDR2 YYNGEE. Trimming took off 4 bases at V and 4 bases at J, with 18 bases between the two ends. The CDR3 DNA follows: TGTGCCAGCAGCCCCCGTGACGTAGGGGCTTACGAGCAGTACTTC. This encodes CASSPRDVGAYEQYF.

This chain uses TRBV6-5 with TRBJ2-5; 8 nucleotides match TRBD1. The J call may be in error: the DNA end matches TRBJ2-7 better. CDR1 and CDR2 (germline): MNHEY, SVGAGI. This CDR3 contains 14 residues. The CDR3 loop reads CASSPRTGTYEQYF. In DNA form, the CDR3 reads TGTGCCAGCAGCCCAAGGACAGGGACCTACGAGCAGTACTTC.

The rearrangement links TRBV6-5 to TRBJ2-5, with D possibly matching TRBD1 (5 bases). The DNA end lines up better with TRBJ2-7; the J call may be wrong. Looked up from germline, CDR1 is MNHEY and CDR2 is SVGAGI. There are 12 residues in the CDR3. Written as DNA, the CDR3 is TGTGCCAGCAGCTCCGACAGTCACGAGCAGTACTTC. This codes for CASSSDSHEQYF.

The rearrangement uses TRBV7-2 and TRBJ2-2, with 9 bases lining up with TRBD1. Per germline, CDR1 SGHTA and CDR2 FQGNSA. V lost 5 bases to trimming and J lost 5 bases; unmatched junction nucleotides: 6. The CDR3 loop spans 15 amino acids. CDR3 DNA sequence: TGTGCCAGCAGCCCCCGGACAGGGGAGACCGGGGAGCTGTTTTTT. It encodes CASSPRTGETGELFF.

CDR3 DNA: TGTGCCAGTAGTAGTTGGGCAGGGCAGGGAAACACCGGGGAGCTGTTTTTT. Its protein product is CASSSWAGQGNTGELFF. The V call is TRBV19, the J call TRBJ2-2, with a possible D match to TRBD1 (5 bases). Germline loops: CDR1 LNHDA, CDR2 SQIVND (reference sequence). The V end was cut by 4 bases, the J end by 2 bases, with 17 bases between. This CDR3 is 17 amino acids long.

This clone was found many times. The rearrangement links TRBV28 to TRBJ2-7; no clear D. Germline V gene data show CDR1 as MDHEN and CDR2 as SYDVKM. Deletions cut 4 bases from V and 6 bases from J, with 10 bases between. The CDR3 is made up of 12 amino acids. As DNA, the CDR3 is TGTGCCAGCAGTTCCCTCCTCCGCGAGCAGTACTTC. This codes for CASSSLLREQYF.

This clone was found once. The V call is TRBV15, the J call TRBJ1-2, with 7 bases that match TRBD1. With V trimmed by 3 bases and J by 5 bases, 3 bases remained unmatched. Per the germline V gene, CDR1 is LNHNV and CDR2 is YYDKDF (reference sequence). The CDR3 extends over 13 amino acids. The CDR3 coding sequence is TGTGCCACCAGCAGCCGACAGGGATATGGCTACACCTTC. It encodes CATSSRQGYGYTF.

The chain has TRBV6-6 and TRBJ2-7; D not resolved. The CDR3 length is 15 residues. In germline, CDR1 is MNHNY, CDR2 SVGAGI (reference sequence). Trimming cost V 6 bases and J 0 bases, with 15 bases left between them. CDR3 DNA sequence: TGTGCCAGCAGCCGACAATCCGCCACCTCCTACGAGCAGTACTTC. Translating it yields CASSRQSATSYEQYF.

This clone was counted at least ten times. The chain has TRBV6-5 and TRBJ1-5; unclear D gene. The V end was cut by 7 bases, the J end by 4 bases, with 8 bases between. The CDR3 contains 12 residues. The germline V gene encodes CDR1 MNHEY and CDR2 SVGAGI. In DNA form, the CDR3 reads TGTGCCAGCAAAGCAAGGAATCAGCCCCAGCATTTT. This encodes CASKARNQPQHF.

The chain joins TRBV6-5 to TRBJ2-1; 7 nucleotides line up with TRBD2. The CDR3 totals 15 residues. V was pared by 6 bases and J by 4 bases, with 9 bases of the junction left unmatched. Germline V gene lookup returns CDR1 MNHEY and CDR2 SVGAGI. CDR3 amino acids: CASRGWASGYNEQFF. The CDR3 bases are TGTGCCAGCAGGGGCTGGGCTAGCGGTTACAATGAGCAGTTCTTC.

This clone was detected a few times. Mismatch with germline at one junction end may stem from a read error. The chain carries TRBV7-7 and TRBJ2-1; D perhaps matches TRBD2 (6 bases). The CDR3 is 17 residues long. Germline loops: CDR1 SSHAT, CDR2 FNYEAQ (reference sequence). CDR3 in amino acids: CASSLTTSSSSYNEQFF. CDR3 DNA: TGTGCTAGCAGCTTAACCACTAGCTCGAGCTCCTACAATGAGCAGTTCTTC.

The rearrangement links TRBV18 to TRBJ1-5; D is possibly TRBD1 (5 bases). Germline CDR1 is KGHSH and CDR2 is LQKENI. Trimming removed 6 bases at V and 0 bases at J, with 12 bases between. The CDR3 is made up of 15 amino acids. The CDR3 DNA reads TGTGCCAGCTCGCTAAACCAGGGTAGCAATCAGCCCCAGCATTTT. Its protein product is CASSLNQGSNQPQHF. Full variable domain (missing parts from reference TRBV18 and TRBJ1-5): NAGVMQNPRHLVRRRGQEARLRCSPMKGHSHVYWYRQLPEEGLKFMVYLQKENIIDESGMPKERFSAEFPKEGPSILRIQQVVRGDSAAYFCASSLNQGSNQPQHFGDGTRLSIL.

The chain recombines TRBV5-6 with TRBJ1-4; TRBD1 might be the D (5 bases). The V and J ends lost 0 bases and 7 bases respectively, with 19 bases between them. CDR1 is SGHDT and CDR2 is YYEEEE in the germline V gene. This CDR3 contains 17 residues. In DNA, the CDR3 is TGTGCCAGCAGCTTGGTCCCTACGACAGCAAGCGCTGAAAAACTGTTTTTT. Amino acids: CASSLVPTTASAEKLFF.

Worth noting for this clone: A read error may be the cause here, since a much bigger clone is one base away. V gene TRBV28 combines with J gene TRBJ2-5; D possibly corresponds to TRBD2 (5 bases). Germline-derived CDR1 and CDR2 are MDHEN and SYDVKM. Trimming left V 6 bases short and J 3 bases short, with 14 bases between. This CDR3 contains 14 residues. This CDR3 reads CASRRGSQKETQYF. CDR3 in DNA: TGTGCCAGCAGACGAGGGAGCCAAAAAGAGACCCAGTACTTC.

J is TRBJ1-2 and V is TRBV6-1; D is possibly TRBD1 (5 bases). CDR3 length: 15 residues. Trimming stripped 1 base from V and 11 bases from J, with 20 bases between. CDR1 is MNHNS and CDR2 is SASEGT in the germline V gene. As DNA, the CDR3 is TGTGCCAGCAGTGAAGAAGCGGTGGGACTCTTCGGTTACACCTTC. It yields the protein CASSEEAVGLFGYTF.